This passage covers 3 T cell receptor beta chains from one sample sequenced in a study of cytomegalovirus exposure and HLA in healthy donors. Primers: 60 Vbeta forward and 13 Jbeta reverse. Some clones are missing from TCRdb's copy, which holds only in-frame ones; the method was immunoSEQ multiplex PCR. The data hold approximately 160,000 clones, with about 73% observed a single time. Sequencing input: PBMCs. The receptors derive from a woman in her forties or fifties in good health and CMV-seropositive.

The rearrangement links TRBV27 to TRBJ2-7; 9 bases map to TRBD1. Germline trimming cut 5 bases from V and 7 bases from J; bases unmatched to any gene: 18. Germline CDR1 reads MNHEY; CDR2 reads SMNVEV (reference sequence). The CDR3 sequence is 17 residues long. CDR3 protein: CASSRNGLTDRGGEQYF. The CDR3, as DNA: TGTGCCAGCAGTCGAAATGGTTTAACGGACAGGGGAGGGGAGCAGTACTTC.

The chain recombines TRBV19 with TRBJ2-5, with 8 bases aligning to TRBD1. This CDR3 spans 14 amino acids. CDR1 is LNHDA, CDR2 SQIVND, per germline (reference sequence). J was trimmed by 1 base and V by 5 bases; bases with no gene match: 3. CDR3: CASSQDRVQETQYF. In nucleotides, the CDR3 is TGTGCCAGTAGTCAGGACAGGGTCCAAGAGACCCAGTACTTC.

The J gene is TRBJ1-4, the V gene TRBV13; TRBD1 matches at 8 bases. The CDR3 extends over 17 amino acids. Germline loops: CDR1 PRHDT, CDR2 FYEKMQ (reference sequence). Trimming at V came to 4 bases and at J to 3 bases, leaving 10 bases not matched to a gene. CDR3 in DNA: TGTGCCAGCAGCTCCTCGGCAGGGGGCGAGGCTAATGAAAAACTGTTTTTT. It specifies CASSSSAGGEANEKLFF.